One sample yielded the 25 T cell receptor beta chains listed below, sequenced in a study of OX40 agonist ivuxolimab in advanced cancers. Generated by immunoSEQ multiplex PCR, the TCRdb table keeps only in-frame clones and is missing some. The sample gives roughly 70,000 clones, roughly four fifths of which show up once; around 5% is in the top ten. The input for sequencing was CD4+ or CD8+ T cells sorted from blood, taken in a trial of the OX40 agonist ivuxolimab. The source of these receptors is an adult with an advanced solid tumor such as melanoma, head and neck, liver or kidney cancer.

V gene TRBV11-2 combines with J gene TRBJ1-2, with D perhaps TRBD1 (6 bases). Germline CDR1 SGHAT, CDR2 FQNNGV. Trimming pared 2 bases from V and 2 bases from J, leaving 15 bases between. The CDR3 length is 16 residues. CDR3 amino acids: CASSLSPEGVNYGYTF. CDR3 nucleotides: TGTGCCAGCAGCTTATCCCCAGAGGGGGTCAACTATGGCTACACCTTC.

The gene calls are TRBV7-2 and TRBJ1-2; 9 bases fit TRBD1. CDR1 and CDR2 (germline): SGHTA, FQGNSA. The CDR3 has 14 amino acids. J lost 4 bases, V lost 4 bases, and 4 bases had no gene match. The CDR3 DNA reads TGTGCCAGCAGCTCTGACAGGGGGAGCTATGGCTACACCTTC. It encodes CASSSDRGSYGYTF.

The chain recombines TRBV7-2 with TRBJ2-3; tentatively, D is TRBD2 (6 bases). The V gene lost 2 bases and the J gene lost 6 bases, with 21 bases spanning the gap. Germline CDR1 SGHTA, CDR2 FQGNSA. The CDR3 covers 17 residues. CDR3 in amino acids: CASSLRVAPGGSDTQYF. CDR3 DNA: TGTGCCAGCAGCTTAAGGGTCGCTCCCGGGGGTTCGGATACGCAGTATTTT.

This clone appeared once. The chain uses TRBV5-1 and TRBJ2-7, with 7 bases that match TRBD1. Trimming cost V 0 bases and J 1 base; bases outside gene matches: 4. This CDR3 spans 15 amino acids. CDR1 is SGHRS and CDR2 is YFSETQ in the germline V gene. CDR3 DNA sequence: TGCGCCAGCAGCTTGGTTGCAGGGGGTTCCTACGAGCAGTACTTC. This gives the protein CASSLVAGGSYEQYF.

The J gene is TRBJ1-4, the V gene TRBV28; 7 nucleotides line up with TRBD1. The CDR3 has 14 amino acids. V lost 4 bases, J lost 4 bases, and 3 bases stayed unmatched. Germline CDR1 is MDHEN and CDR2 is SYDVKM. The CDR3 sequence is CASSSGTVNEKLFF. DNA for the CDR3: TGTGCCAGCAGTTCCGGGACAGTTAATGAAAAACTGTTTTTT.

The chain combines TRBV10-2 with TRBJ2-1, with TRBD2 matching 14 bases. Trimming at V came to 7 bases and at J to 6 bases, leaving 5 bases not matched to a gene. Germline V gene data show CDR1 as WSHSY and CDR2 as SAAADI. This CDR3 has 15 amino acids. As DNA, the CDR3 is TGCGCCAGCACCGGACTAGCGGGGGGCCTCAATGAGCAGTTCTTC. Translating gives CASTGLAGGLNEQFF.

The V gene is TRBV19, the J gene TRBJ2-2; 9 nucleotides align to TRBD1. Germline V gives CDR1 LNHDA, CDR2 SQIVND (reference sequence). The trim removed 7 bases at V and 5 bases at J, leaving 8 bases unmatched. This CDR3 is 15 amino acids long. As DNA, the CDR3 is TGTGCCAGTATAAGGGGACAGGGTATTACCGGGGAGCTGTTTTTT. Protein sequence: CASIRGQGITGELFF.

The genes are TRBV6-6 and TRBJ1-1; D is undetermined. Trimming left V 5 bases short and J 1 base short, with 11 bases between. The CDR3 length is 14 residues. CDR1 is MNHNY and CDR2 is SVGAGI in the germline V gene (reference sequence). The CDR3 spells CASSRLLENTEAFF. Here the CDR3 DNA reads TGTGCCAGCAGTAGACTTCTAGAGAACACTGAAGCTTTCTTT.

The gene calls are TRBV5-8 and TRBJ2-5; the match to TRBD2 covers 7 bases. Trimming at V came to 5 bases and at J to 5 bases, leaving 18 bases not matched to a gene. This CDR3 comprises 17 residues. Germline V CDR1 and CDR2: SGHTS, YDEGEE. The CDR3 nucleotides read TGTGCCAGCAGTCCCCGTCGGGGGACTACGGCGGGGGAGACCCAGTACTTC. As protein: CASSPRRGTTAGETQYF.

The chain couples TRBV19 to TRBJ2-2, with 8 bases that match TRBD1. V dropped 6 bases and J dropped 5; count of bases not matched to a gene: 11. CDR1 and CDR2 from the germline V gene are LNHDA and SQIVND (reference sequence). There are 16 residues in the CDR3. CDR3 residues: CASSEPQGVGTGELFF. Written as DNA, the CDR3 is TGTGCCAGTAGCGAGCCACAGGGGGTTGGGACCGGGGAGCTGTTTTTT.

The chain has TRBV18 and TRBJ1-5; D is undetermined. Germline CDR1 and CDR2: KGHSH and LQKENI. Trimming shortened V by 2 bases and J by 5 bases, and 10 bases separated the two germline ends. The CDR3 spans 14 residues. In DNA, the CDR3 is TGTGCCAGCTCACCAAAAGGGTATGATCAGCCCCAGCATTTT. Protein product: CASSPKGYDQPQHF. The complete variable domain, with remaining parts taken from reference TRBV18 and TRBJ1-5, reads NAGVMQNPRHLVRRRGQEARLRCSPMKGHSHVYWYRQLPEEGLKFMVYLQKENIIDESGMPKERFSAEFPKEGPSILRIQQVVRGDSAAYFCASSPKGYDQPQHFGDGTRLSIL.

The chain uses TRBV5-1 and TRBJ2-7; tentative D call: TRBD2 (5 bases). Germline V gene lookup returns CDR1 SGHRS and CDR2 YFSETQ. There are 15 residues in the CDR3. V was shortened by 0 bases and J by 4 bases, with 14 bases between the two germline ends. The CDR3 region is CASSLEPRGRYEQYF. The CDR3 region has the DNA TGCGCCAGCAGCTTGGAACCTCGGGGAAGGTACGAGCAGTACTTC.

This clone showed up just a few times. In nucleotides, the CDR3 is TGTGCCAGCAGCCGGGACTACTCTGACAATGAGCAGTTCTTC. It encodes CASSRDYSDNEQFF. The genes are TRBV2 and TRBJ2-1, with 7 bases aligning to TRBD2. The V gene's germline CDR1 is SNHLY and CDR2 FYNNEI. The CDR3 is made up of 14 amino acids. V lost 6 bases, J lost 5 bases, and 7 bases stayed unmatched. Full variable domain (rest looked up from reference TRBV2 and TRBJ2-1): EPEVTQTPSHQVTQMGQEVILRCVPISNHLYFYWYRQILGQKVEFLVSFYNNEISEKSEIFDDQFSVERPDGSNFTLKIRSTKLEDSAMYFCASSRDYSDNEQFFGPGTRLTVL.

The genes are TRBV27 and TRBJ2-2; TRBD2 matches at 10 bases. Losses at the gene ends were 5 bases for V and 5 bases for J; bases not matched to a gene: 5. Germline CDR1 is MNHEY and CDR2 is SMNVEV (reference sequence). CDR3 length: 15 residues. In nucleotides, the CDR3 is TGTGCCAGCAGTCTAGCGGGAGTGTTAACCGGGGAGCTGTTTTTT. As protein: CASSLAGVLTGELFF.

The chain links TRBV27 to TRBJ2-2; 7 bases are shared with TRBD1. The trim removed 8 bases at V and 8 bases at J, leaving 17 bases unmatched. This CDR3 spans 16 amino acids. From germline, CDR1 is MNHEY and CDR2 SMNVEV (reference sequence). This CDR3 is CASYTGSTGSLGELFF. The DNA of the CDR3 is TGTGCCAGCTATACGGGATCGACAGGGAGTCTGGGGGAGCTGTTTTTT.

This clone came up once. The CDR3 reads CASSSTLNQPQHF. The CDR3 DNA sequence: TGTGCCAGCAGCTCGACACTAAATCAGCCCCAGCATTTT. The chain combines TRBV7-2 with TRBJ1-5, with unresolved D. With 4 bases removed from V and 4 bases from J, the gap between germline ends came to 8 bases. Germline CDR1 SGHTA, CDR2 FQGNSA. The CDR3 length is 13 residues.

V and J are TRBV11-2 and TRBJ2-1; D not certain. The CDR3 runs to 13 residues. Trimming removed 2 bases from V and 3 bases from J, with 5 bases in between. The germline gives CDR1 SGHAT, CDR2 FQNNGV. The CDR3 coding sequence is TGTGCCAGCAGCTTAAGTAGCTACAATGAGCAGTTCTTC. Amino acids: CASSLSSYNEQFF.

This clone was observed a few times. This chain uses TRBV4-1 with TRBJ2-7; the match to TRBD2 covers 8 bases. This CDR3 is built from 15 residues. The germline V gene has CDR1 MGHRA and CDR2 YSYEKL. The J segment lost 3 bases and the V segment lost 5 bases, leaving 9 bases of the junction unmatched. The DNA for the CDR3 is TGCGCCAGCAGCGAGGCCTGGCTAGCGGGCTACGAGCAGTACTTC. Its protein product is CASSEAWLAGYEQYF.

The gene calls are TRBV9 and TRBJ2-1; no clear D gene. The CDR3 is 13 residues long. CDR1 and CDR2 from the germline V gene are SGDLS and YYNGEE. V lost 4 bases, J lost 7 bases, and 12 bases lay in between. CDR3 loop: CASSIIGGNEQFF. As DNA, the CDR3 is TGTGCCAGCAGCATTATAGGTGGGAATGAGCAGTTCTTC. The full variable domain, with the rest looked up from reference TRBV9 and TRBJ2-1, is DSGVTQTPKHLITATGQRVTLRCSPRSGDLSVYWYQQSLDQGLQFLIQYYNGEERAKGNILERFSAQQFPDLHSELNLSSLELGDSALYFCASSIIGGNEQFFGPGTRLTVL.

The chain is built from TRBV18 and TRBJ1-5; TRBD1 matches 10 bases. The CDR3 is made up of 16 amino acids. J gave up 6 bases and V 4 bases, and 9 bases lay outside the gene matches. CDR1 and CDR2 from the germline V gene are KGHSH and LQKENI. CDR3 region: CASSLNRDRGFQPQHF. CDR3 nucleotides: TGTGCCAGCTCACTAAACCGGGACAGGGGTTTTCAGCCCCAGCATTTT.

The chain couples TRBV28 to TRBJ1-1; unclear D gene. The CDR3 is 13 amino acids. The germline CDR1 and CDR2 sequences are MDHEN and SYDVKM. Trimming removed 3 bases from V and 5 bases from J, with 10 bases in between. CDR3 nucleotide sequence: TGTGCCAGCAGTTTCCCCGGTGGAACTGAAGCTTTCTTT. Its protein product is CASSFPGGTEAFF.

This chain links TRBV15 with TRBJ2-7; D is unclear. Trimming left V 3 bases short and J 0 bases short, with 9 bases between. Per germline, CDR1 LNHNV and CDR2 YYDKDF (reference sequence). The CDR3 has 14 residues. CDR3 loop: CATSSFQSSYEQYF. CDR3 in DNA: TGTGCCACCAGCAGTTTTCAGAGCTCCTACGAGCAGTACTTC.

This chain links TRBV5-1 with TRBJ1-2; a weak D match, TRBD1 (6 bases). The germline gives CDR1 SGHRS, CDR2 YFSETQ. Between the trimmed V and J ends, which lost 4 bases and 5 bases, there was a span of 18 bases. The CDR3 is 15 amino acids. In DNA, the CDR3 is TGCGCCAGCAGCCTGGGACAACTGGGGGCTTATGGCTACACCTTC. Protein product: CASSLGQLGAYGYTF.

This clone was detected only a few times. This chain links TRBV7-6 with TRBJ1-1; no firm D call. V dropped 1 base and J dropped 1 base, with 4 bases sitting between them. CDR3 length: 13 amino acids. The germline CDR1 and CDR2 sequences are SGHVS and FNYEAQ. CDR3 residues: CASSLEQNTEAFF. The CDR3 DNA is TGTGCCAGCAGCTTAGAACAGAACACTGAAGCTTTCTTT.

This clone was counted a single time. This chain connects TRBV7-8 to TRBJ1-3; D possibly corresponds to TRBD1 (5 bases). The CDR3 extends over 17 amino acids. V lost 0 bases and J lost 2, with 14 bases in between. In germline, CDR1 is SGHVS, CDR2 FQNEAQ. In DNA form, the CDR3 reads TGTGCCAGCAGCTTAGCTCGGGGCGGGGTCGCTGGAAACACCATATATTTT. It yields the protein CASSLARGGVAGNTIYF.